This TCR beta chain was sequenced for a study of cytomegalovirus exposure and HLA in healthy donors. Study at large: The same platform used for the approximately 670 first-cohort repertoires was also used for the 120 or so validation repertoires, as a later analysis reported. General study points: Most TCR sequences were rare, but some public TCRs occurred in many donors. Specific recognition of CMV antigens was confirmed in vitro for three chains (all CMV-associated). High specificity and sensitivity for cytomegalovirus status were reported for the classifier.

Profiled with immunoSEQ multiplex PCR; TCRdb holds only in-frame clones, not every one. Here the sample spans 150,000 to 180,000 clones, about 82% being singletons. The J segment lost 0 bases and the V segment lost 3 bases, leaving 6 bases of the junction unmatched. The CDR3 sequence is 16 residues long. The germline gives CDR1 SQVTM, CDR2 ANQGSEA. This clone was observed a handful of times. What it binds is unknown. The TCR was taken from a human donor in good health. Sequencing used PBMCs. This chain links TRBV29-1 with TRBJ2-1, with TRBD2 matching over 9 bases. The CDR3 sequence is CSVDQAGGSSYNEQFF. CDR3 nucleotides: TGCAGCGTTGACCAAGCGGGGGGAAGCTCCTACAATGAGCAGTTCTTC.